This record looks at one T cell receptor (beta chain) sequence and its context. This clone showed up just once. The specificity of this receptor is unknown. No much larger clone exists at a distance of one base, and base qualities are not known. These data come from a study of blood T cell repertoires in COVID-19 (dated by TCRdb to about 2020). With regard to the full study: Samples covering the acute and convalescent phases of COVID-19 were provided by collaborators in the United States, Italy and Spain. The prospective study material was composed of cDNA or gDNA derived from T cells, B-cell-depleted T cells, or PBMCs. Subjects who had been exposed to COVID-19, were actively infected with it, or had recovered from it provided the deeply sampled blood TCRbeta repertoires that made up the dataset. The repertoires were released in a freely available public database intended as a resource for research on the immune response to SARS-CoV-2. The samples were drawn from two sources: the first 160 participants of the ongoing ImmuneRACE study, and approximately 1,300 subjects contributed by 6 global collaborators. Nearly every sample came with metadata listing a de-identified subject ID, COVID-19 status, age in years and sex. Where HLA class I and class II types were available, the types were taken from metadata supplied by the sample provider, not from assay-based typing. Broad study findings and their caveats: Clinical and demographic metadata were provided uncurated, with the amount varying by source and participant.

The immunoSEQ Assay, a bias-controlled multiplex PCR, was used to amplify TCRbeta CDR3 regions from genomic DNA. The paper's processing steps were these. The number of nucleated cells in each sample was estimated by amplification of reference gene primers within the assay. Sequence reads were collapsed and filtered to measure the absolute abundance of every unique TCRbeta CDR3 rearrangement. For each sample, productive Simpson clonality was calculated as the square root of Simpson's diversity index over productive rearrangements. The source is immuneACCESS, and TCRdb retained only in-frame sequences with V and J called. Part of the clones is not carried over; for the studies checked, unresolved V genes explain less than half of this, and the remainder is unexplained. V, J and clone size reflect that table, while D and trimming were determined from the DNA. This sample gives hundreds of thousands of clones in total; approximately 86% of them show up just once. The ten largest clones add up to 7% to 7.5% of the sample.

At one collaborating source in Seattle, patients were enrolled during active infection and were followed longitudinally through the course of disease. Each collaborating institution followed its own protocols to collect whole blood in K2EDTA tubes. For TCRbeta analysis, collaborators shipped samples in one of three forms: frozen whole blood, isolated PBMCs, or DNA extracted from either of those sample types. Its CDR3 holds 13 amino acids, cysteine through phenylalanine. Of all the DNA, just the CDR3 is kept, 39 bases in frame from base 1. The germline V gene encodes CDR1 LNHDA and CDR2 SQIVND (reference sequence). V is cut by 5 bases and J by 7 bases, and the space between the germline ends is 9 bases.

Material: peripheral blood. The sequence is built from TRBV19 and TRBJ1-6; the D gene is unclear. This receptor was obtained from a woman aged 55-70 years with COVID-19, enrolled during active disease. At the DNA level, the sequence is TGTGCCAGTAGTGCGGCAGAGAATTCACCCCTCCACTTT. Translation gives CASSAAENSPLHF.